One sample yielded the 12 T cell receptor beta chains listed below, sequenced in a study of blood T cell repertoires in COVID-19. Assay used: immunoSEQ multiplex PCR; TCRdb lists only in-frame clones, some missing. The data hold 300,000 to 450,000 clones, with 85% to 90% observed a single time. Sequenced material: PBMCs or T cells enriched from blood (not recorded which). These receptors came from a woman under 30 who had recovered from COVID-19.

This chain connects TRBV25-1 to TRBJ1-6; 7 bases are shared with TRBD1. V was pared by 6 bases and J by 7 bases, with 3 bases of the junction left unmatched. Germline CDR1 and CDR2: MGHDK and SYGVNS. CDR3 size: 13 residues. The CDR3 DNA reads as TGTGCCAGCAGGACAGGGTTCAATTCACCCCTCCACTTT. It yields the protein CASRTGFNSPLHF.

This clone was counted between two and nine times. V and J are TRBV6-5 and TRBJ1-3; D is possibly TRBD1 (5 bases). In germline, CDR1 is MNHEY, CDR2 SVGAGI. CDR3 length: 11 amino acids. The germline V and J ends were trimmed by 7 bases and 16 bases, with 17 bases remaining between them. CDR3 bases: TGTGCCAGCATACTAAAGACCGGGGGGTATTTT. This translates into CASILKTGGYF.

The chain couples TRBV30 to TRBJ1-1; D possibly corresponds to TRBD1 (6 bases). Germline lookup yields CDR1 GTSNPN and CDR2 SVGIG (reference sequence). The CDR3 is made up of 15 amino acids. The V and J ends lost 0 bases and 3 bases respectively, with 14 bases between them. The DNA of the CDR3 is TGTGCCTGGAGTGTACTGGGGGCGCGTCACACTGAAGCTTTCTTT. Amino acids: CAWSVLGARHTEAFF.

This clone was seen a handful of times. The rearrangement joins TRBV2 to TRBJ2-5; D is possibly TRBD1 (5 bases). Germline V lookup: CDR1 SNHLY, CDR2 FYNNEI. This CDR3 is 15 amino acids long. Trimming left V 7 bases short and J 1 base short, with 16 bases between. CDR3: CASKFDSSLQETQYF. For the CDR3, the DNA is TGTGCCAGCAAATTCGACAGCTCACTCCAAGAGACCCAGTACTTC.

The chain joins TRBV19 to TRBJ1-5; D is unresolved. This CDR3 region has 14 residues. V was shortened by 5 bases and J by 0 bases, with 8 bases between the two germline ends. The germline gives CDR1 LNHDA, CDR2 SQIVND (reference sequence). The CDR3 loop is CASSAEGSNQPQHF. The CDR3 DNA follows: TGTGCCAGTAGTGCCGAGGGTAGCAATCAGCCCCAGCATTTT.

The chain uses TRBV5-6 and TRBJ1-2; D unclear. The CDR3 runs 14 residues. The germline V and J ends were trimmed by 0 bases and 2 bases, with 8 bases remaining between them. CDR1 is SGHDT, CDR2 YYEEEE, per germline. The DNA for the CDR3 is TGTGCCAGCAGCTTGGCGTCCTCCAACTATGGCTACACCTTC. It encodes CASSLASSNYGYTF. The full variable domain, its missing parts supplied by reference TRBV5-6 and TRBJ1-2, is DAGVTQSPTHLIKTRGQQVTLRCSPKSGHDTVSWYQQALGQGPQFIFQYYEEEERQRGNFPDRFSGHQFPNYSSELNVNALLLGDSALYLCASSLASSNYGYTFGSGTRLTVV.

DNA of the CDR3: TGTGCCAGCAGCCTGACAGCCAACTCCTACGAGCAGTACTTC. Residues: CASSLTANSYEQYF. The chain uses TRBV27 and TRBJ2-7, with D perhaps TRBD1 (5 bases). CDR3 length: 14 residues. Deletions cut 6 bases from V and 0 bases from J, with 12 bases between. The V gene's germline CDR1 is MNHEY and CDR2 SMNVEV (reference sequence).

To note about this clone: Within the sample, other DNA sequences also encode this same CDR3. The chain links TRBV4-3 to TRBJ2-7; 8 bases match TRBD1. Germline loops: CDR1 LGHNA, CDR2 YSLEER. The J segment lost 4 bases and the V segment lost 0 bases, leaving 5 bases of the junction unmatched. This CDR3 spans 15 amino acids. The CDR3 loop is CASSQDRTGTYEQYF. The CDR3, as DNA: TGCGCCAGCAGCCAAGATAGGACAGGGACATACGAGCAGTACTTC.

Concerning this clone itself: Other nucleotide sequences from this sample produce the same CDR3. The V gene is TRBV7-2, the J gene TRBJ1-5; D not certain. Germline V gene lookup returns CDR1 SGHTA and CDR2 FQGNSA. V dropped 2 bases and J dropped 2 bases, with 7 bases sitting between them. The length of the CDR3 is 14 residues. CDR3 amino acids: CASSLTRGNQPQHF. CDR3 nucleotides: TGTGCCAGCAGCTTAACGAGGGGCAATCAGCCCCAGCATTTT.

The rearrangement links TRBV6-2 or TRBV6-3 to TRBJ1-5, with TRBD1 identical over 7 bases. With V trimmed by 4 bases and J by 2 bases, 8 bases remained unmatched. The germline gives CDR1 MNHEY, CDR2 SVGEGT. The length of the CDR3 is 16 residues. This CDR3 reads CASSSGGLMGNQPQHF. The CDR3 DNA follows: TGTGCCAGCAGTTCAGGGGGGCTTATGGGCAATCAGCCCCAGCATTTT.

The chain has TRBV7-2 and TRBJ1-3; 7 bases are a match to TRBD1. After removal of 1 base from V and 0 bases from J, the junction contained 0 bases not matched to a gene. CDR1 and CDR2 from the germline V gene are SGHTA and FQGNSA. The CDR3 runs 15 residues. The CDR3 spells CASSLGDSSGNTIYF. CDR3 DNA: TGTGCCAGCAGCTTAGGGGACAGCTCTGGAAACACCATATATTTT.

V gene TRBV14 combines with J gene TRBJ1-1, with D possibly matching TRBD1 (6 bases). Deletions cut 4 bases from V and 4 bases from J, with 13 bases between. Germline CDR1 reads SGHDN; CDR2 reads FVKESK. The CDR3 is made up of 14 amino acids. CDR3 DNA: TGTGCCAGCAGCCCGGACAGAACTTTCACTGAAGCTTTCTTT. Its translation is CASSPDRTFTEAFF.